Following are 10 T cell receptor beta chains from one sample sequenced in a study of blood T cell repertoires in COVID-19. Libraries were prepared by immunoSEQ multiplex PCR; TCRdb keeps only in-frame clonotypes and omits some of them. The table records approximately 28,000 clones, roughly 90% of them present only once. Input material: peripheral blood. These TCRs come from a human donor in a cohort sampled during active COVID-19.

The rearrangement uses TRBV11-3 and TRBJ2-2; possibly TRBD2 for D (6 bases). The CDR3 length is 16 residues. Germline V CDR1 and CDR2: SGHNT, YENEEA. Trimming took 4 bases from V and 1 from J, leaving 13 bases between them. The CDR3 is CASSSPFGGNTGELFF. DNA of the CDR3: TGTGCCAGCAGCTCACCCTTCGGGGGGAACACCGGGGAGCTGTTTTTT.

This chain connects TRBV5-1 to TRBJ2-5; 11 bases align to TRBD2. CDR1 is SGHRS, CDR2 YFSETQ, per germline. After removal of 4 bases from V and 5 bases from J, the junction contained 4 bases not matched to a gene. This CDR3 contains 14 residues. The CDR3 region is CASSDLAGGETQYF. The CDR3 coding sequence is TGCGCCAGCAGCGACCTAGCGGGGGGTGAGACCCAGTACTTC.

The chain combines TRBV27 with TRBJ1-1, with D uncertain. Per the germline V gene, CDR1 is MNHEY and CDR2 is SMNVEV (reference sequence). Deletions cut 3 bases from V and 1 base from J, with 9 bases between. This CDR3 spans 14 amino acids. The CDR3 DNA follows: TGTGCCAGCAGTTTCAGACGGGAGAACACTGAAGCTTTCTTT. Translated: CASSFRRENTEAFF.

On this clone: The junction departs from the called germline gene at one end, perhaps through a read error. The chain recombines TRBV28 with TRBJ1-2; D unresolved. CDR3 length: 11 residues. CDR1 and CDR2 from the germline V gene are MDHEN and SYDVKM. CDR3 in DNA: TGTGCCAGCAAGATGAACTATGGCCACACCTTC. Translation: CASKMNYGHTF.

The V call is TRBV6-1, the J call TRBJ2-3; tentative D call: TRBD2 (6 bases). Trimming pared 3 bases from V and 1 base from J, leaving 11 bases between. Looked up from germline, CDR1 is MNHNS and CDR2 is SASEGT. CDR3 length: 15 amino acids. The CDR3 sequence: CASSEAGPRTDTQYF. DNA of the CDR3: TGTGCCAGCAGTGAGGCGGGGCCCCGCACAGATACGCAGTATTTT.

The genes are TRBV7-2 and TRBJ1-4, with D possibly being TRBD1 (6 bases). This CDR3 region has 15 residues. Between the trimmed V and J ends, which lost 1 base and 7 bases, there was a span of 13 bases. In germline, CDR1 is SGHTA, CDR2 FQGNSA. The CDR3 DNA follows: TGTGCCAGCAGCTTAGTTTCAGGGGCCGGTGAAAAACTGTTTTTT. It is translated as CASSLVSGAGEKLFF.

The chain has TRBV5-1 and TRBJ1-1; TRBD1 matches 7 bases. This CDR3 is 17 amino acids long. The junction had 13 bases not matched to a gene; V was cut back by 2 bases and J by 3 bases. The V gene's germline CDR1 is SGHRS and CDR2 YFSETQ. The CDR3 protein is CASSFGQAGGTHTEAFF. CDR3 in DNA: TGCGCCAGCAGCTTTGGTCAGGCAGGGGGGACCCACACTGAAGCTTTCTTT.

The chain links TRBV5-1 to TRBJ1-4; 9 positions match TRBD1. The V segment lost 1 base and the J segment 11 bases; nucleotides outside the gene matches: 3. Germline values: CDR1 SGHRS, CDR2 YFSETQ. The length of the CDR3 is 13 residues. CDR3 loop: CASSLSGQGKLFF. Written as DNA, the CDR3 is TGCGCCAGCAGCTTGTCAGGACAGGGGAAACTGTTTTTT.

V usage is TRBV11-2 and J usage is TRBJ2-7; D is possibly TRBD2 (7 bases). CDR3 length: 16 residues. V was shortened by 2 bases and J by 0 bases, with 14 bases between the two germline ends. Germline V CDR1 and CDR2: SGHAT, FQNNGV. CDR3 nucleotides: TGTGCCAGCAGCTTACTCGGGGGGACAAGCTCCTACGAGCAGTACTTC. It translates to CASSLLGGTSSYEQYF.

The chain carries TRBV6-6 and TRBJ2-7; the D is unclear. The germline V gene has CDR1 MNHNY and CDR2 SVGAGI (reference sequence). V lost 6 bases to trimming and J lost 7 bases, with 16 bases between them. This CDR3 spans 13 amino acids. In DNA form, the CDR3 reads TGTGCCAGCAGCCCCACTGACACTTGGGAGCAGTACGTC. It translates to CASSPTDTWEQYV.